Shown below are 20 T cell receptor beta chains from a single sample sequenced in a study of T cells in Graves' hyperthyroidism and ophthalmopathy. Amplification of TCR beta CDR3 regions used RNA as the template. The TCR CDR3 was amplified in a first-round RT-PCR using the HTBI primer set. One entry per CDR3 protein results from TCRdb running MiXCR on the multiplex PCR reads. The table has roughly 500,000 distinct CDR3 sequences, about half seen once. The sample taken for sequencing was peripheral blood or thyroid tissue (not recorded which). These receptors were collected from an adult woman with Graves' disease, either hyperthyroidism or ophthalmopathy (not recorded which).

The chain couples TRBV10-3 to TRBJ1-1; D remains unclear. V shed 8 bases and J shed 2 bases, with 15 bases lying between them. The CDR3 covers 14 residues. Per germline, CDR1 ENHRY and CDR2 SYGVKD. CDR3 DNA sequence: TGTGCCATCCGAGGCGGGAGGGATAACACTGAAGCTTTCTTT. As protein: CAIRGGRDNTEAFF.

This clonotype was recorded many times. The gene calls are TRBV20-1 and TRBJ1-5, with D tentatively TRBD1 (6 bases). The germline CDR1 and CDR2 sequences are DFQATT and SNEGSKA (reference sequence). The germline V and J ends were trimmed by 0 bases and 1 base, with 10 bases remaining between them. The length of the CDR3 is 15 residues. The CDR3 DNA sequence: TGCAGTGCTAGAGATGGCGGACAGAGCAATCAGCCCCAGCATTTT. Residues: CSARDGGQSNQPQHF.

V and J are TRBV29-1 and TRBJ1-1; tentative D call: TRBD1 (5 bases). Trimming cost V 2 bases and J 0 bases, with 7 bases left between them. This CDR3 is built from 13 residues. Germline V gene data show CDR1 as SQVTM and CDR2 as ANQGSEA. DNA for the CDR3: TGCAGCGTTGAACGGACAATGAACACTGAAGCTTTCTTT. Protein sequence: CSVERTMNTEAFF.

This clonotype occurred a few times. The chain carries TRBV29-1 and TRBJ1-1; D ambiguous. CDR1 SQVTM and CDR2 ANQGSEA come from the germline V gene. V lost 5 bases to trimming and J lost 1 base, with 11 bases between them. This CDR3 is 13 amino acids long. The CDR3 here is CSVTLQPNTEAFF. The CDR3, as DNA: TGCAGCGTTACGCTACAACCGAACACTGAAGCTTTCTTT.

This clonotype showed up just once. The chain is built from TRBV20-1 and TRBJ2-7; TRBD1 is a possible D gene (7 bases). This CDR3 has 13 amino acids. Germline V gene lookup returns CDR1 DFQATT and CDR2 SNEGSKA (reference sequence). The V end was cut by 5 bases, the J end by 4 bases, with 15 bases between. In nucleotides, the CDR3 is TGCAGTGCTCCGATGGAGGGGGCGTACGAGCAGTACTTC. Residues: CSAPMEGAYEQYF.

This clonotype was detected only a few times. V is TRBV19 and J is TRBJ1-5, with D unclear. V lost 1 base and J 3 bases, leaving 7 bases between the germline ends. Germline-derived CDR1 and CDR2 are LNHDA and SQIVND (reference sequence). The CDR3 spans 14 residues. The CDR3 loop is CASSIGEANQPQHF. CDR3 coding DNA: TGTGCCAGTAGTATAGGGGAAGCCAATCAGCCCCAGCATTTT.

The V call is TRBV7-4, the J call TRBJ2-7, with D unresolved. Trimming stripped 0 bases from V and 1 base from J, with 13 bases between. This CDR3 has 16 amino acids. Germline CDR1 and CDR2: SGHVT and SQSDAQ. The CDR3 reads CASSLAYETLSYEQYF. The CDR3 DNA reads TGTGCCAGCAGCTTAGCGTACGAGACTCTATCCTACGAGCAGTACTTC.

The chain couples TRBV10-3 to TRBJ2-2; 7 nucleotides match TRBD1. V lost 5 bases and J lost 6; bases outside the gene matches: 0. CDR3 length equals 12 residues. Germline CDR1 ENHRY, CDR2 SYGVKD. In DNA, the CDR3 is TGTGCCATCAGTACAGGGGCCGGGGAGCTGTTTTTT. Amino acids: CAISTGAGELFF.

This clonotype was seen more than once but under ten times. J is TRBJ2-5 and V is TRBV7-8; D is undetermined. Trimming removed 1 base at V and 11 bases at J, with 5 bases between. Germline V gives CDR1 SGHVS, CDR2 FQNEAQ. CDR3 length equals 10 residues. CDR3 in amino acids: CASSLGGQYF. CDR3 in DNA: TGTGCCAGCAGCTTAGGTGGACAGTACTTC.

This clonotype was detected many times. CDR3 sequence (DNA): TGCAGTGCTAGATCCCGACAGGGAGGCAATCAGCCCCAGCATTTT. The encoded protein is CSARSRQGGNQPQHF. The rearrangement joins TRBV20-1 to TRBJ1-5; 7 bases match TRBD1. The CDR3 is 15 residues long. Trimming cost V 2 bases and J 2 bases; bases outside gene matches: 6. From germline, CDR1 is DFQATT and CDR2 SNEGSKA (reference sequence).

V and J are TRBV7-2 and TRBJ2-1; TRBD1 matches 7 bases. This CDR3 is 17 amino acids long. V dropped 6 bases and J dropped 3; count of bases not matched to a gene: 14. Germline CDR1 SGHTA, CDR2 FQGNSA. CDR3 in amino acids: CASSGQVGLGVYNEQFF. CDR3 in DNA: TGTGCCAGCAGTGGACAGGTTGGCCTAGGGGTCTACAATGAGCAGTTCTTC.

The V gene is TRBV9, the J gene TRBJ2-7; possibly TRBD1 or TRBD2 for D (5 bases each). Trimming took 5 bases from V and 2 from J, leaving 20 bases between them. This CDR3 comprises 16 residues. CDR1 is SGDLS and CDR2 is YYNGEE in the germline V gene. The CDR3 DNA sequence: TGTGCCAGCAGTCCCCTGAGGGAAGCGACAGCCTACGAGCAGTACTTC. This translates into CASSPLREATAYEQYF.

The rearrangement uses TRBV20-1 and TRBJ1-1; TRBD1 matches at 7 bases. Germline CDR1 reads DFQATT; CDR2 reads SNEGSKA (reference sequence). The CDR3 is 14 residues long. The trim removed 0 bases at V and 5 bases at J, leaving 6 bases unmatched. CDR3 region: CSARENRGYTEAFF. The CDR3 DNA reads TGCAGTGCTAGAGAGAACAGGGGTTATACTGAAGCTTTCTTT.

The gene calls are TRBV7-9 and TRBJ2-2; D is unclear. V dropped 5 bases and J dropped 3 bases, with 16 bases sitting between them. CDR1 is SEHNR, CDR2 FQNEAQ, per germline (reference sequence). The CDR3 is 16 amino acids. CDR3 residues: CASSPGSYGYTGELFF. The CDR3 region has the DNA TGTGCCAGCAGCCCGGGCAGCTATGGCTACACCGGGGAGCTGTTTTTT. Combining the CDR3 with reference TRBV7-9 and TRBJ2-2 gives the whole variable domain DTGVSQNPRHKITKRGQNVTFRCDPISEHNRLYWYRQTLGQGPEFLTYFQNEAQLEKSRLLSDRFSAERPKGSFSTLEIQRTEQGDSAMYLCASSPGSYGYTGELFFGEGSRLTVL.

J is TRBJ1-2 and V is TRBV7-2; 8 bases are a match to TRBD1. The CDR3 has 14 amino acids. The germline CDR1 and CDR2 sequences are SGHTA and FQGNSA. V lost 6 bases, J lost 6 bases, and 9 bases stayed unmatched. CDR3 bases: TGTGCCAGCAGAGAGCAGGGGGCTGTTGATGGCTACACCTTC. This gives the protein CASREQGAVDGYTF.

This rearrangement joins TRBV27 to TRBJ1-4; tentatively, D is TRBD1 (5 bases). Germline loops: CDR1 MNHEY, CDR2 SMNVEV (reference sequence). The CDR3 is 14 residues long. The germline V and J ends were trimmed by 2 bases and 4 bases, with 8 bases remaining between them. The CDR3 region has the DNA TGTGCCAGCAGTTTACGCAGGGATAATGAAAAACTGTTTTTT. Its protein product is CASSLRRDNEKLFF.

The genes are TRBV20-1 and TRBJ1-2; weak D call: TRBD1 (5 bases). In germline, CDR1 is DFQATT, CDR2 SNEGSKA (reference sequence). V was trimmed by 5 bases and J by 8 bases, leaving 15 bases between them. The CDR3 totals 12 residues. The CDR3 loop is CSAPTRGKGYTF. The CDR3 DNA reads TGCAGTGCTCCAACTAGGGGTAAAGGCTACACCTTC.

This clonotype was detected only a few times. The rearrangement joins TRBV7-3 to TRBJ2-4; D possibly corresponds to TRBD2 (5 bases). The V end lost 1 base, the J end lost 8 bases, and 9 bases lay between the germline ends. In germline, CDR1 is SGHTA, CDR2 FQGTGA. This CDR3 comprises 13 residues. The CDR3, as DNA: TGTGCCAGCAGCTTAATTATGGGAGACATTCAGTACTTC. Amino acid sequence: CASSLIMGDIQYF. The whole variable domain, filled in from reference TRBV7-3 and TRBJ2-4, reads GAGVSQTPSNKVTEKGKYVELRCDPISGHTALYWYRQSLGQGPEFLIYFQGTGAADDSGLPNDRFFAVRPEGSVSTLKIQRTERGDSAVYLCASSLIMGDIQYFGAGTRLSVL.

The rearrangement uses TRBV20-1 and TRBJ1-5; TRBD1 is a possible D gene (6 bases). This CDR3 is 12 amino acids long. V gave up 7 bases and J gave up 2 bases, with 9 bases separating them. Germline values: CDR1 DFQATT, CDR2 SNEGSKA (reference sequence). This CDR3 reads CSVHRGNQPQHF. CDR3 nucleotide sequence: TGCAGTGTCCACAGGGGCAATCAGCCCCAGCATTTT.

The CDR3 spells CASSRAGLGLGDEQYF. The CDR3 nucleotides read TGCGCCAGCAGTCGAGCGGGACTAGGCTTGGGCGACGAGCAGTACTTC. The chain joins TRBV10-1 to TRBJ2-7; TRBD2 matches at 8 bases. The V gene's germline CDR1 is WNHNN and CDR2 SYGVQD (reference sequence). The CDR3 has 16 amino acids. J was trimmed by 5 bases and V by 5 bases; bases with no gene match: 14.